This TCR beta chain derives from a study of Ad26.COV2.S vaccination and SARS-CoV-2 variants. The CDR3 consists of 13 residues. V gave up 7 bases and J gave up 2 bases, with 6 bases separating them. The germline gives CDR1 LGHDT, CDR2 YNNKEL (reference sequence). Notes on this clone: Its antigen is as yet unknown.

Treatment defined: some 19 received Ad26.COV2.S at low or high dose, single or two shots; 5 received placebo; per-sample allocation not given. The investigators took samples on day 63 after the first vaccine or placebo injection. Expression of Wuhan-strain SARS-CoV-2 spike came from the Ad26 vector that formed the vaccine. General study points: Across vaccine and placebo recipients, the breadth of non-spike TCRs was similar. Recipients given vaccine exceeded placebo recipients in spike-specific TCR breadth.

The assay was immunoSEQ multiplex PCR, and TCRdb's table has in-frame clones only and misses some. The sample holds 200,000 to 250,000 clones; approximately 90% are singletons and the top ten take over 8.5%. The TCR originated in a person between 18 and 60 years old who received the Ad26.COV2.S COVID-19 vaccine or a placebo. The material was peripheral blood, obtained in a trial of Ad26.COV2.S vaccine versus placebo. This chain connects TRBV3-1 (or the pseudogene TRBV3-2) to TRBJ2-6; no clear D. CDR3 sequence reads: CASTVTGANVLTF. CDR3 bases: TGTGCCAGCACCGTAACTGGGGCCAACGTCCTGACTTTC.